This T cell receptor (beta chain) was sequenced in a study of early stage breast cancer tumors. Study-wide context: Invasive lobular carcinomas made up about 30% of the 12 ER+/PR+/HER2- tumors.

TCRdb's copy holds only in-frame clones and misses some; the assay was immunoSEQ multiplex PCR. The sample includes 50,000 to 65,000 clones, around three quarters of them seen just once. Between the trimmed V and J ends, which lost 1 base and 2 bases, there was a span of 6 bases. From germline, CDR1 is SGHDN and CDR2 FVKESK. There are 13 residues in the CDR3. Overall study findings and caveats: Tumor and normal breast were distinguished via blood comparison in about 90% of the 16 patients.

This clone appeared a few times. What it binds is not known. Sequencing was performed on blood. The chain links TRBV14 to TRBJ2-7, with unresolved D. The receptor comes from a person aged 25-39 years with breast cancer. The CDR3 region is CASSQVSPYEQYF. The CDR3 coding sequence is TGTGCCAGCAGCCAAGTATCACCCTACGAGCAGTACTTC.